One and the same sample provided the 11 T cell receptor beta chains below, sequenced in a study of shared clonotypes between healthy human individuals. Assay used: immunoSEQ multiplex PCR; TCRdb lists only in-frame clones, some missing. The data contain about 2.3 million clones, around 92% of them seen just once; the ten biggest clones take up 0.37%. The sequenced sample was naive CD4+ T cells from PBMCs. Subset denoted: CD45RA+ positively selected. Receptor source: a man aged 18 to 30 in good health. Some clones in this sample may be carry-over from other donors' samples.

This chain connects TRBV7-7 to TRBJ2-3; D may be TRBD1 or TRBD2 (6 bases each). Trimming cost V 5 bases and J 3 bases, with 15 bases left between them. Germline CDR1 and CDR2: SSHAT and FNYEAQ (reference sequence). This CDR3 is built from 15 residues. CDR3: CASSVSRGGTDTQYF. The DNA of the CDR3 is TGTGCCAGCAGCGTTAGCAGGGGAGGAACAGATACGCAGTATTTT.

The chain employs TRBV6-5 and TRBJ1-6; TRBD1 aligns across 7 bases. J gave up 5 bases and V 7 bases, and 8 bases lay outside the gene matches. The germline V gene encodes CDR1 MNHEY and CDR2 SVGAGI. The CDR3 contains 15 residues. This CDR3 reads CASTSGTANNSPLHF. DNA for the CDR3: TGTGCCAGCACCTCCGGGACAGCCAATAATTCACCCCTCCACTTT.

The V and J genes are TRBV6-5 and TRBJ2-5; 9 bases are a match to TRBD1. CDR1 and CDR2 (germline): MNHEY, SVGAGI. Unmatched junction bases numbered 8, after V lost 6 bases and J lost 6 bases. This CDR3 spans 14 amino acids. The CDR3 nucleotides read TGTGCCAGCAGCCTTCGACAGGGGGTAAAGACCCAGTACTTC. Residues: CASSLRQGVKTQYF.

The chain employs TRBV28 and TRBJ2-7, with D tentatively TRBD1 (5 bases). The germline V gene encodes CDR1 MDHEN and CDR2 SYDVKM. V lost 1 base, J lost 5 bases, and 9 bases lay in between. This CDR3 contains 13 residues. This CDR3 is CASSLSGLNEQYF. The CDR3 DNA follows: TGTGCCAGCAGTTTATCAGGGTTAAACGAGCAGTACTTC.

In DNA form, the CDR3 reads TGTGCCAGCAGTGAAGCGAGGGGACGCACCGGGGAGCTGTTTTTT. It specifies CASSEARGRTGELFF. This chain uses TRBV2 with TRBJ2-2, with D perhaps given as TRBD1 or TRBD2 (5 bases each). This CDR3 is built from 15 residues. Germline V gene sequence: CDR1 SNHLY, CDR2 FYNNEI. Trimming stripped 0 bases from V and 4 bases from J, with 9 bases between.

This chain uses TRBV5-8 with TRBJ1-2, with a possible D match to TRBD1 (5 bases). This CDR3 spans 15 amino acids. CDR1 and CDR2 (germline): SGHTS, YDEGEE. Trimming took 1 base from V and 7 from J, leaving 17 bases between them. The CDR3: CASSLRGLQGGGYTF. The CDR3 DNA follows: TGTGCCAGCAGCTTGCGGGGACTCCAAGGAGGTGGCTACACCTTC.

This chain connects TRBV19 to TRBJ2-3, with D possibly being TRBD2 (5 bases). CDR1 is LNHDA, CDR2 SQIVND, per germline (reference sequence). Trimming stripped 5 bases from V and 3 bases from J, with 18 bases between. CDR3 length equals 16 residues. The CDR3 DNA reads TGTGCCAGTAGTCCACTCTCCCCGGGAAGTACAGATACGCAGTATTTT. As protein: CASSPLSPGSTDTQYF.

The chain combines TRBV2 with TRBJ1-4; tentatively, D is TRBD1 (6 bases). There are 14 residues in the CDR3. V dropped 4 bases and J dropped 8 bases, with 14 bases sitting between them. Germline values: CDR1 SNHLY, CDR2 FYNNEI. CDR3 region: CASSVGGAREKLFF. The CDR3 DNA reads TGTGCCAGCAGTGTTGGGGGCGCGCGGGAAAAACTGTTTTTT.

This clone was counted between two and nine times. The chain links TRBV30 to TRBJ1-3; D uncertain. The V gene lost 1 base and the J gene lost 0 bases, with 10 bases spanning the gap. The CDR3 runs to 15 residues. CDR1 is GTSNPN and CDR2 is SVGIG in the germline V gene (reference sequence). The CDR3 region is CAWSAPARSGNTIYF. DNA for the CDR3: TGTGCCTGGAGTGCGCCGGCGCGCTCTGGAAACACCATATATTTT.

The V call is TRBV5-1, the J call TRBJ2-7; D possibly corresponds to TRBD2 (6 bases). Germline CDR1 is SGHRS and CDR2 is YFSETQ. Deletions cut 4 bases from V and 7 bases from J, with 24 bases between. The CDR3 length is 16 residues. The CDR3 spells CASSPGVLVGAQEQYF. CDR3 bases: TGCGCCAGCAGCCCGGGGGTGCTAGTGGGCGCACAGGAGCAGTACTTC.

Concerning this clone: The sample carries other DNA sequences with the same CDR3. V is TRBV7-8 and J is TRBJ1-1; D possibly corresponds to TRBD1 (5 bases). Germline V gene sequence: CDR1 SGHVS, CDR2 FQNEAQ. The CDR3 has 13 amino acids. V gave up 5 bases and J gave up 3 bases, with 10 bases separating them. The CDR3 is CASSRGGDTEAFF. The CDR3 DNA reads TGTGCCAGCAGCCGTGGGGGGGACACTGAAGCTTTCTTT.